Each of the 17 T cell receptor beta chains below was sequenced from the same sample in a study of graft-versus-host responses after intestinal transplantation. These receptors are not linked to any known antigen. Produced via immunoSEQ multiplex PCR; TCRdb's table is partial and in-frame only. The profile shows about 97,000 clones, 91% of them singletons. The material sequenced was unstimulated CD4+ T cells sorted from spleen or lymph node cells, taken before transplant. Receptors were obtained from a human donor who was the organ donor for an intestinal transplant.

The CDR3 loop is CASSHPGQPMEQYF. The CDR3 region has the DNA TGTGCCAGCAGCCACCCGGGACAGCCTATGGAGCAGTACTTC. This sequence joins TRBV4-2 and TRBJ2-7, with TRBD1 matching over 7 bases. From germline, CDR1 is LGHNA and CDR2 YNFKEQ. This CDR3 comprises 14 residues. The trim removed 3 bases at V and 7 bases at J, leaving 9 bases unmatched.

This chain uses TRBV15 with TRBJ1-5, with a possible D match to TRBD1 (6 bases). The V and J ends lost 2 bases and 7 bases respectively, with 12 bases between them. The CDR3 runs 14 residues. CDR1 and CDR2 from the germline V gene are LNHNV and YYDKDF (reference sequence). CDR3 in DNA: TGTGCCACCAGCAGATACAGGGACGAACAGCCCCAGCATTTT. As protein: CATSRYRDEQPQHF.

The V call is TRBV4-1, the J call TRBJ2-2, with D perhaps TRBD2 (6 bases). The germline V gene encodes CDR1 MGHRA and CDR2 YSYEKL. CDR3 size: 16 residues. V lost 4 bases, J lost 0 bases, and 12 bases lay in between. This CDR3 reads CASSLAEGSNTGELFF. The DNA for the CDR3 is TGCGCCAGCAGCCTCGCGGAGGGTTCGAACACCGGGGAGCTGTTTTTT.

The chain uses TRBV4-3 and TRBJ2-5; 10 bases agree with TRBD2. V shed 0 bases, J shed 9 bases, and the junction held 10 bases outside the gene matches. The CDR3 sequence is 16 residues long. From germline, CDR1 is LGHNA and CDR2 YSLEER. CDR3 bases: TGCGCCAGCAGCCAAGATCTACTAGCGGGGAATAGTGCCCAGTACTTC. Residues: CASSQDLLAGNSAQYF.

V is TRBV30 and J is TRBJ2-7; weak D call: TRBD1 (6 bases). This CDR3 contains 12 residues. Germline V lookup: CDR1 GTSNPN, CDR2 SVGIG (reference sequence). DNA of the CDR3: TGTGCATGTCTCGGGACACCCTACGAGCAGTACTTC. Its protein product is CACLGTPYEQYF.

The J gene is TRBJ1-5, the V gene TRBV19; D gene ambiguous. Per germline, CDR1 LNHDA and CDR2 SQIVND (reference sequence). V lost 7 bases and J lost 4, with 23 bases in between. The CDR3 is 17 residues long. CDR3 in amino acids: CASTGQVRTASNQPQHF. CDR3 coding DNA: TGTGCCAGTACCGGTCAAGTTCGCACAGCAAGTAATCAGCCCCAGCATTTT.

This clone was recorded once. CDR3 loop: CASSFTGNTIYF. The CDR3 DNA reads TGCGCCAGCAGCTTTACTGGAAACACCATATATTTT. This sequence joins TRBV4-1 and TRBJ1-3; D gene ambiguous. CDR3 length equals 12 residues. Germline values: CDR1 MGHRA, CDR2 YSYEKL. Trimming removed 5 bases at V and 2 bases at J, with 4 bases between.

The chain links TRBV7-6 to TRBJ2-7; D perhaps matches TRBD2 (6 bases). The germline V gene encodes CDR1 SGHVS and CDR2 FNYEAQ. The CDR3 sequence is 16 residues long. V lost 5 bases, J lost 2 bases, and 19 bases lay in between. Here the CDR3 reads CASSPKILAETYEQYF. CDR3 coding DNA: TGTGCCAGCAGCCCTAAGATACTAGCAGAGACCTACGAGCAGTACTTC.

V and J are TRBV2 and TRBJ2-3, with TRBD2 matching over 7 bases. V lost 5 bases and J lost 3; bases outside the gene matches: 8. The CDR3 has 15 residues. Germline values: CDR1 SNHLY, CDR2 FYNNEI. The CDR3 coding sequence is TGTGCCAGCAGTATCTTAGCGGGCGGAACAGATACGCAGTATTTT. Protein: CASSILAGGTDTQYF.

The gene calls are TRBV11-3 and TRBJ2-5, with 9 bases lining up with TRBD1. Germline CDR1 reads SGHNT; CDR2 reads YENEEA. This CDR3 spans 14 amino acids. With 5 bases clipped from V and 1 base from J, the junction kept 2 bases outside the gene matches. The CDR3 coding sequence is TGTGCCAGCAGCCCGGGACAGGGCCAAGAGACCCAGTACTTC. It is translated as CASSPGQGQETQYF.

The chain combines TRBV18 with TRBJ1-2, with 10 bases fitting TRBD1. After removal of 5 bases from V and 8 bases from J, the junction contained 8 bases not matched to a gene. The germline V gene encodes CDR1 KGHSH and CDR2 LQKENI. CDR3 length equals 14 residues. The CDR3 region has the DNA TGTGCCAGCTCATCCACGGACAGGGGGGTCGGCTACACCTTC. This translates into CASSSTDRGVGYTF.

This chain uses TRBV30 with TRBJ2-7, with 8 positions matching TRBD1. Losses at the gene ends were 5 bases for V and 3 bases for J; bases not matched to a gene: 0. Germline CDR1 and CDR2: GTSNPN and SVGIG (reference sequence). The CDR3 has 11 amino acids. The CDR3 DNA reads as TGTGCCTGGGACAGGGGCTACGAGCAGTACTTC. The encoded protein is CAWDRGYEQYF.

The chain joins TRBV5-1 to TRBJ2-2; perhaps TRBD1 as D (5 bases). This CDR3 is built from 15 residues. The V end was cut by 3 bases, the J end by 6 bases, with 15 bases between. Germline V gene lookup returns CDR1 SGHRS and CDR2 YFSETQ. The CDR3 bases are TGCGCCAGCAGCTCTACCTCAGGGTACGCCGGGGAGCTGTTTTTT. Amino acids: CASSSTSGYAGELFF.

The table lists this clone with a count of one. This chain connects TRBV7-9 to TRBJ2-7; 9 nucleotides agree with TRBD1. Germline CDR1 reads SEHNR; CDR2 reads FQNEAQ (reference sequence). V lost 3 bases to trimming and J lost 0 bases; unmatched junction nucleotides: 3. The CDR3 extends over 15 amino acids. CDR3 amino acids: CASSFGTGSSYEQYF. CDR3 nucleotide sequence: TGTGCCAGCAGCTTCGGGACAGGGTCCTCCTACGAGCAGTACTTC.

The gene calls are TRBV9 and TRBJ1-2, with 8 bases fitting TRBD1. V shed 3 bases, J shed 8 bases, and the junction held 9 bases outside the gene matches. The CDR3 has 14 residues. Germline CDR1 and CDR2: SGDLS and YYNGEE. This chain's CDR3 is CASSATGGWKGYTF. The CDR3, as DNA: TGTGCCAGCAGCGCAACAGGGGGTTGGAAAGGCTACACCTTC.

In its sample, this clone was seen once. V usage is TRBV6-5 and J usage is TRBJ1-1, with D possibly TRBD1 on 5 matching bases. The CDR3 has 15 residues. Trimming pared 4 bases from V and 2 bases from J, leaving 14 bases between. CDR1 is MNHEY, CDR2 SVGAGI, per germline. In DNA form, the CDR3 reads TGTGCCAGCAGTTCCCGGACACGCATAAACACTGAAGCTTTCTTT. Amino acids: CASSSRTRINTEAFF.

The chain is built from TRBV7-2 and TRBJ2-1, with 7 bases aligning to TRBD1. Per germline, CDR1 SGHTA and CDR2 FQGNSA. The CDR3 has 18 amino acids. The ends lost 5 bases at V and 8 bases at J; junction bases unmatched: 21. In nucleotides, the CDR3 is TGTGCCAGCAGCCTTATTTTAGGCTCCGGGACAGCCCATTATGAGCAGTTCTTC. It specifies CASSLILGSGTAHYEQFF.